This TCR beta chain was captured by sequencing in a study of T-cell reconstitution after alpha-beta-depleted transplantation in children. The CDR3 loop spans 17 amino acids. Germline V lookup: CDR1 MNHEY, CDR2 SVGEGT. The V end was cut by 5 bases, the J end by 0 bases, with 19 bases between. The table lists this clonotype with a few counts. Preparation of the TCRbeta library was carried out with unique molecular identifiers. TCRdb re-called the PCR reads through MiXCR, storing one row per CDR3 protein. The sample has about 460,000 distinct CDR3 sequences; around 13% are singletons. This specimen was PBMCs from the stem cell graft donor, taken from the stem cell graft. The receptor comes from a human donor who donated a stem cell graft to a child with combined immunodeficiency. The V call is TRBV6-2 or TRBV6-3, the J call TRBJ2-5, with D possibly TRBD2 on 5 matching bases. The CDR3 coding sequence is TGTGCCAGCAGTAGGGAGTGGAGCGACTTGTACCAAGAGACCCAGTACTTC. Its translation is CASSREWSDLYQETQYF.